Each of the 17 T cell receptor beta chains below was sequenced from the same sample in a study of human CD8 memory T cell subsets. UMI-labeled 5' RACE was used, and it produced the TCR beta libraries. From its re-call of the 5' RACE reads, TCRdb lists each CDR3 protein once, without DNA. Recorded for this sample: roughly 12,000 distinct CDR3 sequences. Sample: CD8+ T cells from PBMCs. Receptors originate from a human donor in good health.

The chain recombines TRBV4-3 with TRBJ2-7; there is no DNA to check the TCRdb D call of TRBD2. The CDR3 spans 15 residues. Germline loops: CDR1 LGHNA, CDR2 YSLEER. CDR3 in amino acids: CASSQLAGDSYEQYF.

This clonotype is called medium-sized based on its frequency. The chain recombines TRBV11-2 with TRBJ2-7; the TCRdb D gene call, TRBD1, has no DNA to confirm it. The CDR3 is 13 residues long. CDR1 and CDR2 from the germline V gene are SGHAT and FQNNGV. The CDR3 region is CASSPGTDYEQYF.

The chain's CDR3 is CASSLNALGGSSYNEQFF. The chain uses TRBV5-1 and TRBJ2-1; the TRBD1 assignment by TCRdb is unverifiable without DNA. The CDR3 length is 18 residues. Per germline, CDR1 SGHRS and CDR2 YFSETQ.

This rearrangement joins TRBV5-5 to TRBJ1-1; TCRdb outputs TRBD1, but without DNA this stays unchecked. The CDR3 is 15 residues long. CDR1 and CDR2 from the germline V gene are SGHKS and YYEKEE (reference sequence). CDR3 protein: CASSPTGSANTEAFF.

CDR3 amino acids: CASSLRRGDYNEQFF. The chain has TRBV7-2 and TRBJ2-1; TCRdb gives TRBD2 as the D gene, but with no DNA this cannot be confirmed. The CDR3 extends over 15 amino acids. The V gene's germline CDR1 is SGHTA and CDR2 FQGNSA.

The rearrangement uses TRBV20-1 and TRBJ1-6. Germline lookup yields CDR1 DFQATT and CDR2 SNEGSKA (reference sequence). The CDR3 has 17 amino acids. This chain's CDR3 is CSAIYRQGFTYNSPLHF.

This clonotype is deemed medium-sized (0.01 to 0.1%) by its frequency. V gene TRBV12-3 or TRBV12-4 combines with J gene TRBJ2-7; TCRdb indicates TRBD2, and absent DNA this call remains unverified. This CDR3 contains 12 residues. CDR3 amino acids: CATGQSPWEQYF.

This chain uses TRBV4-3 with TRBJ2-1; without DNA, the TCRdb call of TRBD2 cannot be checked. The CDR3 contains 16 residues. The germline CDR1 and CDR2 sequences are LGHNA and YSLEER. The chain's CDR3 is CASSQETSGGAGVPFF.

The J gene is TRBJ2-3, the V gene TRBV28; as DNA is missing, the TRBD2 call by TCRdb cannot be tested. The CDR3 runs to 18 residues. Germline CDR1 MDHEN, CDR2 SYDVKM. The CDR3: CASTLSLGSGQSTDTQYF.

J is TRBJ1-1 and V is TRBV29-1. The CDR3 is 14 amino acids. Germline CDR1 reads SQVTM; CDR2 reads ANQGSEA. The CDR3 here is CSVDRNQIGTEAFF.

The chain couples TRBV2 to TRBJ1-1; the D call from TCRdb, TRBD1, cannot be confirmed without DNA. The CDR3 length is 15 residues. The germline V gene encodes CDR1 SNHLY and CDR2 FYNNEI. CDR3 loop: CASRELDRARGEAFF.

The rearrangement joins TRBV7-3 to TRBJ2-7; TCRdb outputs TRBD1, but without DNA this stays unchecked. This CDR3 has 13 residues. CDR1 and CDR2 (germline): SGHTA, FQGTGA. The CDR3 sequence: CASSPGQGGEQYF.

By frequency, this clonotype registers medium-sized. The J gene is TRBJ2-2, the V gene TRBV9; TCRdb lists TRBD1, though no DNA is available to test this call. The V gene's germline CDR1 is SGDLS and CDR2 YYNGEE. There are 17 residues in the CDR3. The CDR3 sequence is CASSVGRDRGERGELFF.

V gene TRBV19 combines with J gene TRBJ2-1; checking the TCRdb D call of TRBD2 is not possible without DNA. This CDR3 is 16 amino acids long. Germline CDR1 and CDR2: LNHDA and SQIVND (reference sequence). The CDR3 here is CASSIAAGEWYNEQFF.

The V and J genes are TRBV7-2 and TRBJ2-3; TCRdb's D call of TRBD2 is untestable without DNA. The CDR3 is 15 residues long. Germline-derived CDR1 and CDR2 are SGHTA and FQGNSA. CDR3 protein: CASSLGTSGTDTQYF.

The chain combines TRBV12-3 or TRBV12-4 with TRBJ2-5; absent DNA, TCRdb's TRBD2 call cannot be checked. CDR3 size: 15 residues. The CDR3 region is CASSFQASGIETQYF.

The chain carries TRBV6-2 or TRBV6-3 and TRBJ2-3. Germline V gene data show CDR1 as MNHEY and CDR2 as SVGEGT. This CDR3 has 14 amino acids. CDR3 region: CASSYSGSTDTQYF.